Reported below is one T cell receptor (beta chain). No antigen is known for it. Per-base qualities were not stored, and no clone one base away is much larger. Genomic DNA was extracted from sorted cells for sequencing of the TCRbeta CDR3 region. The immunoSEQ Assay was used to sequence the TCRbeta CDR3 regions. In TCRdb, the immuneACCESS table is reduced to in-frame sequences with V and J assigned. These tables do not hold every clone; where another copy was compared, an unresolved V gene accounts for under half, and the others remain unexplained. The sample contains about 77,000 clones, over 70% of them found a single time. Approximately 4.6% of the sample belongs to the ten largest clones. This entry is derived from a study of OX40 agonist ivuxolimab in advanced cancers. For the wider study: Ivuxolimab was a fully human IgG2 agonistic monoclonal antibody targeting the costimulatory receptor OX40 (CD134). Intravenous ivuxolimab was administered to patients every 2 weeks at six dose levels: 0.01, 0.1, 0.3, 1.5, 3 and 10 mg/kg. Of the roughly 52 dose-escalation patients, hepatocellular carcinoma was present in 19, melanoma in approximately 15, renal cell carcinoma in 9 and head and neck cancer in 9. The dose-escalation cohort was about 83% male with a mean age of about 54 years, ranging from roughly 20 to 80. Prior anti-PD-1, anti-PD-L1 or anti-CTLA-4 therapy was permitted, and 40% of dose-escalation patients had received checkpoint inhibitors. Partial responses were achieved by three dose-escalation patients, of whom one had hepatocellular carcinoma and two had cutaneous melanoma. Peripheral TCRbeta sequencing aimed to test whether ivuxolimab altered TCR sequence diversity and caused clonal T-cell expansion. The paper covers the monotherapy dose-escalation part of the phase I ivuxolimab trial, which included N ≈ 57 patients.

Trimming costs V 0 bases and J 5 bases, and their ends lie 10 bases apart. The germline V gene (reference sequence) provides CDR1 MNHNY and CDR2 SVGAGI. The CDR3 goes from the cysteine to the phenylalanine over 14 residues. Only the CDR3 DNA stays, 42 bases, in frame from base 1. Patients with a history of autoimmune disease or receiving systemic immunosuppression were excluded from the trial. Peripheral blood for TCR sequencing was drawn from every dose cohort at baseline, at cycle 4 day 1 and at cycle 7 day 1. The samples were taken from a phase I, first-in-human, multicenter, open-label dose-escalation trial of ivuxolimab. Adults with locally advanced or metastatic melanoma, renal cell, hepatocellular, or head and neck squamous cell carcinoma were enrolled in the trial. CD4+ and CD8+ T cells were sorted separately from peripheral blood before TCR sequencing. What the authors observed across the whole study: On average, CD8+ T cells showed more expanded clones than CD4+ T cells after ivuxolimab. Low levels of normalized T-cell clonal expansion were also seen in some nonresponding patients. Which antigens the clonally expanded peripheral T cells were specific for was not determined. At doses of 0.1 to 3.0 mg/kg, clonal expansion of both CD4+ and CD8+ blood T cells was observed from baseline to week 6. In the 0.1-3.0 mg/kg groups, partial responders had among the lowest normalized peripheral clonal expansion, particularly in CD8+ T cells.

The sequence was obtained from an adult with an advanced solid tumor such as melanoma, head and neck, liver or kidney cancer. This specimen was CD4+ or CD8+ T cells sorted from blood, taken in a trial of the OX40 agonist ivuxolimab. Here the chain combines TRBV6-6 and TRBJ2-5; TRBD1 is perhaps the D gene, given 5 matching bases. CDR3 region: CASSYSGVGETQYF. The base sequence is TGTGCCAGCAGTTACTCAGGGGTGGGGGAGACCCAGTACTTC.